The source of this T cell receptor beta chain is a study of cytotoxic CD8 clonotypes in ibrutinib-treated CLL. At the level of the study: Partial response occurred in roughly 25 patients and complete response in 2; at median around 70 months, approximately 14 remained remitted and approximately twelve progressed. Treatment had run for a median approximately eleven months, range 6 to 36, when response samples were taken. Sequencing produced an average of 255,043 productive templates and 85,000 to 100,000 productive rearrangements per sample.

Clones were sequenced by immunoSEQ multiplex PCR, and TCRdb holds only the in-frame ones, with some missing. The data contain more than 110,000 clones, 60% to 85% of them singletons. This clone was observed a handful of times. The CDR3 totals 13 residues. Trimming removed 1 base at V and 5 bases at J, with 9 bases between. In germline, CDR1 is GTSNPN, CDR2 SVGIG (reference sequence). The TCR was taken from a human donor with chronic lymphocytic leukemia. The chain has TRBV30 and TRBJ1-5; D ambiguous. Here the sequenced sample was PBMCs, taken after 24 months of ibrutinib treatment. This CDR3 is CAWSDQWDQPQHF. In DNA form, the CDR3 reads TGTGCCTGGAGTGATCAATGGGATCAGCCCCAGCATTTT.